The rows below give T cell receptor beta chains drawn from one sample of a study of blood T cell repertoires in COVID-19. Here immunoSEQ multiplex PCR was the method, and the copy in TCRdb shows in-frame clones only, minus some. The table lists about 140,000 clones, 65% to 85% of them singletons. Input material: peripheral blood. The source is a man aged 25 to 45 with COVID-19, enrolled during active disease. Both conserved end residues are part of each CDR3. A D gene is named only where the DNA matches it firmly. Size is omitted from some rows. Given values are once, few, many or a class for expanded clones.

V gene: TRBV2; CDR3 length: 14; J gene: TRBJ1-6; D gene: TRBD1; clone size: -; CDR3 DNA: TGTGCCAGCCGACAGGGTTCCTATAATTCACCCCTCCACTTT; CDR3 protein: CASRQGSYNSPLHF
V gene: TRBV6-5; CDR3 length: 15; J gene: TRBJ2-5; D gene: TRBD1; clone size: -; CDR3 DNA: TGTGCCAGCAGTTTAGCCGGGACAGGTCAAGAGACCCAGTACTTC; CDR3 protein: CASSLAGTGQETQYF
V gene: TRBV9; CDR3 length: 15; J gene: TRBJ2-3; D gene: -; clone size: once; CDR3 DNA: TGTGCCAGCAGCGTAGAGGGACACGGCACAGATACGCAGTATTTT; CDR3 protein: CASSVEGHGTDTQYF
V gene: TRBV28; CDR3 length: 14; J gene: TRBJ2-7; D gene: -; clone size: -; CDR3 DNA: TGTGCCAGCAGTTTAGGTAGGGGAAGAAGCGAGCAGTACTTC; CDR3 protein: CASSLGRGRSEQYF
V gene: TRBV10-3; CDR3 length: 15; J gene: TRBJ2-7; D gene: TRBD1; clone size: -; CDR3 DNA: TGTGCCATCAGTGAAGGACAGGGGGCGGGATCCGAGCAGTACTTC; CDR3 protein: CAISEGQGAGSEQYF
V gene: TRBV28; CDR3 length: 19; J gene: TRBJ2-1; D gene: TRBD2; clone size: -; CDR3 DNA: TGTGCCAGCAGTTTATGGGAGGGGAGGGGCCCCTTCTCCTACAATGAGCAGTTCTTC; CDR3 protein: CASSLWEGRGPFSYNEQFF
V gene: TRBV18; CDR3 length: 16; J gene: TRBJ2-3; D gene: TRBD2; clone size: -; CDR3 DNA: TGTGCCAGCTCACCATGGTCTAGCGGGAGCACAGATACGCAGTATTTT; CDR3 protein: CASSPWSSGSTDTQYF
V gene: TRBV7-8; CDR3 length: 17; J gene: TRBJ1-3; D gene: TRBD1; clone size: -; CDR3 DNA: TGTGCCAGCAGTTCCCCCAGGGGGCAGCGGTCTGGAAACACCATATATTTT; CDR3 protein: CASSSPRGQRSGNTIYF
V gene: TRBV28; CDR3 length: 14; J gene: TRBJ1-6; D gene: -; clone size: -; CDR3 DNA: TGTGCCAGCAAGGCGGGGGGACCGAATTCACCCCTCCACTTT; CDR3 protein: CASKAGGPNSPLHF
V gene: TRBV10-2; CDR3 length: 13; J gene: TRBJ2-5; D gene: -; clone size: -; CDR3 DNA: TGCGCCAGCAGTGAGGACATCTACGGGACCCAGTACTTC; CDR3 protein: CASSEDIYGTQYF